This passage covers 26 T cell receptor beta chains from one sample sequenced in a study of blood T cell repertoires in COVID-19. Repertoires were generated with immunoSEQ multiplex PCR, while TCRdb's copy carries only in-frame clones and drops some. The sample lists about 50,000 clones, approximately 90% occurring once. The specimen was peripheral blood. The source is a human donor in a cohort sampled during active COVID-19.

This rearrangement joins TRBV6-5 to TRBJ1-4; possible D gene TRBD1, 5 bases. The CDR3 spans 15 residues. Trimming took off 5 bases at V and 3 bases at J, with 13 bases between the two ends. CDR1 and CDR2 from the germline V gene are MNHEY and SVGAGI. The CDR3 loop is CASSTGPGANEKLFF. DNA of the CDR3: TGTGCCAGCAGTACGGGACCGGGGGCTAATGAAAAACTGTTTTTT.

The chain uses TRBV18 and TRBJ2-2, with a weak D call TRBD2 (6 bases). The CDR3 extends over 16 amino acids. The V gene's germline CDR1 is KGHSH and CDR2 LQKENI. Trimming shortened V by 6 bases and J by 3 bases, and 17 bases separated the two germline ends. The CDR3 DNA is TGTGCCAGCTCCCCTCAACCGGGGGAGTACACCGGGGAGCTGTTTTTT. Translation: CASSPQPGEYTGELFF.

The chain carries TRBV11-2 and TRBJ1-1, with D unresolved. There are 14 residues in the CDR3. The V gene's germline CDR1 is SGHAT and CDR2 FQNNGV. Trimming left V 5 bases short and J 5 bases short, with 15 bases between. The CDR3, as DNA: TGTGCCAGCAGCCCCTTGGTGGGAGGGACTGAAGCTTTCTTT. Its translation is CASSPLVGGTEAFF.

This clone was seen only once. The V gene is TRBV2, the J gene TRBJ1-6, with 7 bases identical to TRBD1. There are 15 residues in the CDR3. V gave up 10 bases and J gave up 8 bases; unmatched junction bases: 14. CDR1 is SNHLY and CDR2 is FYNNEI in the germline V gene. The CDR3 coding sequence is TGTGCCACCTCGTCTAGGGGGGACAGAGATTCACCCCTCCACTTT. It translates to CATSSRGDRDSPLHF.

The J gene is TRBJ2-1, the V gene TRBV4-3; the match to TRBD1 covers 7 bases. Germline V gene lookup returns CDR1 LGHNA and CDR2 YSLEER. The V gene end was trimmed by 4 bases and the J gene end by 10 bases; junction bases not matched to a gene: 7. CDR3 size: 13 residues. The CDR3 reads CASSPDRVREQFF. The CDR3 region has the DNA TGCGCCAGCAGCCCTGACAGGGTCCGGGAGCAGTTCTTC.

The chain is built from TRBV4-2 and TRBJ2-3; D is ambiguous. Deletions cut 0 bases from V and 4 bases from J, with 14 bases between. From germline, CDR1 is LGHNA and CDR2 YNFKEQ. The CDR3 has 16 amino acids. The CDR3 spells CASSQDWMKRSDTQYF. CDR3 nucleotide sequence: TGTGCCAGCAGCCAAGATTGGATGAAGAGGTCAGATACGCAGTATTTT.

The V gene is TRBV6-2 or TRBV6-3, the J gene TRBJ1-1; 7 nucleotides align to TRBD1. CDR3 length equals 13 residues. V shed 5 bases and J 1 base; nucleotides not matched to a gene: 1. The germline V gene encodes CDR1 MNHEY and CDR2 SVGEGT. CDR3 bases: TGTGCCAGCAGTCGGGACAGGAACACTGAAGCTTTCTTT. Encoded protein: CASSRDRNTEAFF.

The CDR3 nucleotides read TGTGCCTGGGCCGGGACAGACTATGGCTACACCTTC. Protein: CAWAGTDYGYTF. The chain is built from TRBV30 and TRBJ1-2; TRBD1 matches 7 bases. This CDR3 spans 12 amino acids. V was clipped by 5 bases and J by 3 bases; unmatched bases: 3. Germline V gene data show CDR1 as GTSNPN and CDR2 as SVGIG (reference sequence).

The V and J genes are TRBV7-8 and TRBJ1-2, with TRBD1 matching 8 bases. The CDR3 has 15 amino acids. The V segment lost 5 bases and the J segment 8 bases; nucleotides outside the gene matches: 13. Germline-derived CDR1 and CDR2 are SGHVS and FQNEAQ. CDR3 DNA sequence: TGTGCCAGCAGCCCGCAGGGGGCAGGGGGTCGGGGCTACACCTTC. Protein product: CASSPQGAGGRGYTF.

V gene TRBV30 combines with J gene TRBJ1-2, with TRBD1 as a possible D gene (6 bases). With 0 bases removed from V and 10 bases from J, the gap between germline ends came to 15 bases. Germline V gene data show CDR1 as GTSNPN and CDR2 as SVGIG (reference sequence). The CDR3 is 13 residues long. The CDR3 bases are TGTGCCTGGAGTGTAAGGGCAGGGGCTTTCTACACCTTC. Its protein is CAWSVRAGAFYTF.

V is TRBV2 and J is TRBJ1-2, with TRBD1 as a possible D gene (6 bases). The germline V gene encodes CDR1 SNHLY and CDR2 FYNNEI. The CDR3 is 16 residues long. V shed 6 bases and J shed 1 base, with 18 bases lying between them. This chain's CDR3 is CASRLRDIRFNYGYTF. The CDR3 coding sequence is TGTGCCAGCAGACTACGGGACATAAGATTTAACTATGGCTACACCTTC.

The V gene is TRBV28, the J gene TRBJ2-7; 10 nucleotides match TRBD1. Germline loops: CDR1 MDHEN, CDR2 SYDVKM. The CDR3 consists of 13 residues. V lost 4 bases to trimming and J lost 5 bases; unmatched junction nucleotides: 2. The CDR3 nucleotides are TGTGCCAGCAGTTCCGGGACAGGGGACGAGCAGTACGTC. It translates to CASSSGTGDEQYV.

The J gene is TRBJ2-5, the V gene TRBV7-2; 10 positions match TRBD2. The junction had 7 bases not matched to a gene; V was cut back by 5 bases and J by 4 bases. From germline, CDR1 is SGHTA and CDR2 FQGNSA. The CDR3 is 15 amino acids. The CDR3 reads CASSPTSGWLETQYF. CDR3 in DNA: TGTGCCAGCAGCCCGACTAGCGGGTGGTTAGAGACCCAGTACTTC.

This chain links TRBV30 with TRBJ2-3; D is unresolved. The CDR3 is 15 amino acids. Germline V CDR1 and CDR2: GTSNPN, SVGIG (reference sequence). Trimming left V 0 bases short and J 0 bases short, with 10 bases between. The CDR3 nucleotides read TGTGCCTGGAGTGTTCTAGTGATTAGCACAGATACGCAGTATTTT. It encodes CAWSVLVISTDTQYF.

The chain has TRBV5-6 and TRBJ2-7, with 8 bases that match TRBD1. The junction had 13 bases not matched to a gene; V was cut back by 4 bases and J by 4 bases. The germline gives CDR1 SGHDT, CDR2 YYEEEE. This CDR3 has 16 amino acids. Here the CDR3 DNA reads TGTGCCAGCAGCGGCGGGACAGGCGATCCCAATTACGAGCAGTACTTC. Protein product: CASSGGTGDPNYEQYF.

The count of this clone is one. V is TRBV6-5 and J is TRBJ1-6; possible D gene TRBD1, 6 bases. V was clipped by 0 bases and J by 7 bases, with 10 bases between them. CDR3 length: 15 residues. Germline V gene lookup returns CDR1 MNHEY and CDR2 SVGAGI. DNA of the CDR3: TGTGCCAGCAGTTACTCTTGGACAGACAATTCACCCCTCCACTTT. Amino acids: CASSYSWTDNSPLHF.

This clone was counted once. The chain has TRBV7-2 and TRBJ2-3; TRBD2 agrees at 8 bases. Germline V gives CDR1 SGHTA, CDR2 FQGNSA. This CDR3 region has 15 residues. V was clipped by 4 bases and J by 3 bases; unmatched bases: 6. The CDR3 DNA reads as TGTGCCAGCAGCTGGACAGCGGGGGCGACAGATACGCAGTATTTT. Translated: CASSWTAGATDTQYF.

The V call is TRBV19, the J call TRBJ2-1; 8 bases line up with TRBD2. V lost 3 bases and J lost 9; bases outside the gene matches: 13. CDR1 is LNHDA, CDR2 SQIVND, per germline (reference sequence). The CDR3 is 16 residues long. In nucleotides, the CDR3 is TGTGCCAGTAGTATTCCAGCGGGAGTAAGATTGGGTGAGCAGTTCTTC. Amino acid sequence: CASSIPAGVRLGEQFF.

With respect to this clone: The junction shows a germline mismatch at one end, possibly a read error. V gene TRBV7-8 combines with J gene TRBJ2-2; 11 bases align to TRBD1. The germline V gene has CDR1 SGHVS and CDR2 FQNEAQ. There are 18 residues in the CDR3. CDR3 sequence (DNA): TGTGCCACCTATCTGACGGAAGGACAGGGGGCGAAAACCGGGGAGCTGTTTTTT. Encoded protein: CATYLTEGQGAKTGELFF.

DNA of the CDR3: TGCGCCAGCAGCTTGGTGGCGGCTCAAGAGACCCAGTACTTC. Protein: CASSLVAAQETQYF. The rearrangement joins TRBV5-1 to TRBJ2-5; D is unclear. Germline V gene sequence: CDR1 SGHRS, CDR2 YFSETQ. The CDR3 is 14 amino acids. The ends were cut back, 0 bases at V and 2 bases at J, with 8 bases in the middle.

V and J are TRBV29-1 and TRBJ1-2, with D perhaps TRBD1 (5 bases). Per the germline V gene, CDR1 is SQVTM and CDR2 is ANQGSEA. Trimming shortened V by 7 bases and J by 3 bases, and 12 bases separated the two germline ends. The CDR3 is 12 amino acids. The CDR3 here is CSAVTVHYGYTF. Here the CDR3 DNA reads TGCAGCGCAGTGACAGTTCACTATGGCTACACCTTC.

The chain employs TRBV12-3 or TRBV12-4 and TRBJ1-1, with 8 bases fitting TRBD1. The CDR3 is 12 amino acids. After removal of 5 bases from V and 10 bases from J, the junction contained 6 bases not matched to a gene. The CDR3 DNA sequence: TGTGCCAGCAGTCGTACCGGGACAGGAGCTTTCTTT. Translating it yields CASSRTGTGAFF.

The chain carries TRBV6-1 and TRBJ1-2; 9 bases are shared with TRBD1. Germline CDR1 reads MNHNS; CDR2 reads SASEGT. This CDR3 is built from 16 residues. J gave up 2 bases and V 1 base, and 5 bases lay outside the gene matches. This CDR3 reads CASSEGDRDLNYGYTF. CDR3 coding DNA: TGTGCCAGCAGTGAAGGGGACAGGGATTTAAACTATGGCTACACCTTC.

The chain is built from TRBV5-4 and TRBJ1-1; weak D call: TRBD1 (5 bases). The germline V gene has CDR1 SGHNT and CDR2 YYREEE (reference sequence). Trimming pared 1 base from V and 4 bases from J, leaving 11 bases between. The CDR3 sequence is 14 residues long. The CDR3 sequence: CASSLMGLGTEAFF. The CDR3 DNA reads as TGTGCCAGCAGCTTGATGGGGCTGGGCACTGAAGCTTTCTTT.

The chain recombines TRBV3-1 (or the pseudogene TRBV3-2) with TRBJ2-1; D is unresolved. Germline V gene lookup returns CDR1 LGHDT and CDR2 YNNKEL (reference sequence). Trimming shortened V by 3 bases and J by 4 bases, and 16 bases separated the two germline ends. The CDR3 has 16 amino acids. CDR3 DNA sequence: TGTGCCAGCAGCCATACTCCGGTTCGAACTTACAATGAGCAGTTCTTC. Amino acids: CASSHTPVRTYNEQFF.

This clone was observed once. V and J are TRBV4-3 and TRBJ1-6, with 8 positions matching TRBD1. This CDR3 spans 14 amino acids. Losses at the gene ends were 4 bases for V and 8 bases for J; bases not matched to a gene: 4. Germline assignment: CDR1 LGHNA and CDR2 YSLEER. The CDR3 loop is CASSLDRGDSPLHF. The CDR3 DNA reads as TGCGCCAGCAGCCTAGACAGGGGTGATTCACCCCTCCACTTT.